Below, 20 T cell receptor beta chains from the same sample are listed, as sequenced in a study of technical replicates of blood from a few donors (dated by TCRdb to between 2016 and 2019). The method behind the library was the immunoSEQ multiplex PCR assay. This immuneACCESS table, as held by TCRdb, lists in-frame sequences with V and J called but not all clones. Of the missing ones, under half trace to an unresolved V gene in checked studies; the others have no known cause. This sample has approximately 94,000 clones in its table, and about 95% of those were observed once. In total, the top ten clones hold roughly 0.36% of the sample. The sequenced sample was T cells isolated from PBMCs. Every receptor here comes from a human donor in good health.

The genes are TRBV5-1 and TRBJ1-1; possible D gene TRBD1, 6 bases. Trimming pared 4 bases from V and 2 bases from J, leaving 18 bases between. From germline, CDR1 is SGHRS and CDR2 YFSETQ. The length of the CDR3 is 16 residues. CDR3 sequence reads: CASSPMKTGVNTEAFF. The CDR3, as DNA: TGCGCCAGCAGCCCGATGAAGACAGGTGTAAACACTGAAGCTTTCTTT.

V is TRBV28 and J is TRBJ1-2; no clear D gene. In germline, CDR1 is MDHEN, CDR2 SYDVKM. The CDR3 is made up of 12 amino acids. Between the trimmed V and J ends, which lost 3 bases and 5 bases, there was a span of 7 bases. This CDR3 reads CASSFSGYGYTF. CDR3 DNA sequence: TGTGCCAGCAGTTTTTCGGGGTATGGCTACACCTTC.

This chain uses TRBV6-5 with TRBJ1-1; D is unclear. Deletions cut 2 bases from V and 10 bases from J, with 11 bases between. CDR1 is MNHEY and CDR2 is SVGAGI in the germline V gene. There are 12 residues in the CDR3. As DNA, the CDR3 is TGTGCCAGCAGTTACAACGGGGAGGTAGCTTTCTTT. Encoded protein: CASSYNGEVAFF.

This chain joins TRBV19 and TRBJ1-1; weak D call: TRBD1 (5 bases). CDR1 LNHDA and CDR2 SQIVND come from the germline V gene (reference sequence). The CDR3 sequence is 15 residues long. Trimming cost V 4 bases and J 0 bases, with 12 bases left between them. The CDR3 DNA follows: TGTGCCAGTAGTAGCACGGGACTTTTGAACACTGAAGCTTTCTTT. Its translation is CASSSTGLLNTEAFF.

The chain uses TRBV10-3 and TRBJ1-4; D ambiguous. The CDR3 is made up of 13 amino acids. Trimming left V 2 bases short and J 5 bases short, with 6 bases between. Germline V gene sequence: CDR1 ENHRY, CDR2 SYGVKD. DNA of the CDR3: TGTGCCATCAGTGAGGGCTCCAATGAAAAACTGTTTTTT. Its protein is CAISEGSNEKLFF.

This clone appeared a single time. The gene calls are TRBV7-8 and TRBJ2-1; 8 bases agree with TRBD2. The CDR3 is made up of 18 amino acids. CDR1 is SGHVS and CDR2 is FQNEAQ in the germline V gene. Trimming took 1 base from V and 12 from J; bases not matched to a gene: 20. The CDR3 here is CASSLEPGGLYTTEWQFF. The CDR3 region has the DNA TGTGCCAGCAGCTTAGAACCGGGAGGGCTATATACCACCGAGTGGCAGTTCTTC.

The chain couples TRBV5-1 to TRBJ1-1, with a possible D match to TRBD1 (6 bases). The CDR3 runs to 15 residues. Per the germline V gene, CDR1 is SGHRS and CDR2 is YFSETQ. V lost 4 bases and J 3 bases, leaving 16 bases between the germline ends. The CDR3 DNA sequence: TGCGCCAGCAGCACATTGCGGGGGGCGGACACTGAAGCTTTCTTT. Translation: CASSTLRGADTEAFF.

The CDR3 DNA follows: TGCGCCAGCAGCCTTGGACAAGTTCAAGAGACCCAGTACTTC. Its protein is CASSLGQVQETQYF. The chain uses TRBV5-1 and TRBJ2-5, with D possibly TRBD1 on 5 matching bases. Trimming removed 4 bases at V and 2 bases at J, with 12 bases between. The CDR3 spans 14 residues. Germline V CDR1 and CDR2: SGHRS, YFSETQ.

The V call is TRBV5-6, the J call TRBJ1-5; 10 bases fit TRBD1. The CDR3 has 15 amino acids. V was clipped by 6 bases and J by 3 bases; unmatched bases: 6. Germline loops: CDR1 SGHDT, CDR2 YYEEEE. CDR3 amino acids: CASTTTGGVNQPQHF. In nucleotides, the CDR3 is TGTGCCAGCACCACGACAGGGGGCGTCAATCAGCCCCAGCATTTT.

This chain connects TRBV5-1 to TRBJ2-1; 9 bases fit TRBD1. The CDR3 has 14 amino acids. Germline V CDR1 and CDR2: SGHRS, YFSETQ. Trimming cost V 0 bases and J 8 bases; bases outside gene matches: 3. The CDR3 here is CASSLGTGADEQFF. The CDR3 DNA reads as TGCGCCAGCAGCTTGGGGACAGGGGCCGATGAGCAGTTCTTC.

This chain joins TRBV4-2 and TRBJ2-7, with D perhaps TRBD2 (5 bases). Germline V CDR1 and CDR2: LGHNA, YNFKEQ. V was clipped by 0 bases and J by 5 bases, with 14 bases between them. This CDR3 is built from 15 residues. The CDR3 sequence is CASSQEGLALNEQYF. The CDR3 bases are TGTGCCAGCAGCCAAGAAGGCCTAGCACTAAACGAGCAGTACTTC.

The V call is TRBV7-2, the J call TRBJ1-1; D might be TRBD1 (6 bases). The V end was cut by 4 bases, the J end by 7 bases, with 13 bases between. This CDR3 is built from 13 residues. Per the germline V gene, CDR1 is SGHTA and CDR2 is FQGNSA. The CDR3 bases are TGTGCCAGCAGCTCCCGGGACACCAATGAAGCTTTCTTT. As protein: CASSSRDTNEAFF. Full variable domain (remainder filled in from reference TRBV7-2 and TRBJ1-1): GAGVSQSPSNKVTEKGKDVELRCDPISGHTALYWYRQSLGQGLEFLIYFQGNSAPDKSGLPSDRFSAERTGGSVSTLTIQRTQQEDSAVYLCASSSRDTNEAFFGQGTRLTVV.

The CDR3 protein is CASSVGQAPDSNYGYTF. The CDR3 DNA follows: TGTGCCAGCAGCGTAGGACAGGCTCCGGATTCTAACTATGGCTACACCTTC. V is TRBV9 and J is TRBJ1-2; D may be TRBD1 (6 bases). In germline, CDR1 is SGDLS, CDR2 YYNGEE. CDR3 length: 17 residues. V shed 0 bases and J shed 0 bases, with 15 bases lying between them.

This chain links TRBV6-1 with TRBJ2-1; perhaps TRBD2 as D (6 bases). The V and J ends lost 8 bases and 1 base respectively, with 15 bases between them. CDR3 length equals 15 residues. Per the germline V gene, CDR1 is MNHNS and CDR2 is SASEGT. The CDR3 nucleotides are TGTGCCAGCGTGATTCCGGGACTTTCCTACAATGAGCAGTTCTTC. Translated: CASVIPGLSYNEQFF.

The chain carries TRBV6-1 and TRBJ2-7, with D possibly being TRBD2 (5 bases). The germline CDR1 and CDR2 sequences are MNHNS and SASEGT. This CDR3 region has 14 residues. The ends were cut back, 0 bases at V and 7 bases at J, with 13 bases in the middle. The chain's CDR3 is CASSEAREWNEQYF. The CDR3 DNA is TGTGCCAGCAGTGAAGCTAGGGAGTGGAATGAGCAGTACTTC.

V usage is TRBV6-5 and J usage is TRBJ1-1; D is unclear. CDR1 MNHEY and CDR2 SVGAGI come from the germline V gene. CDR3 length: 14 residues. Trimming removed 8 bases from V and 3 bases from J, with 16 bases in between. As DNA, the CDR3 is TGTGCCAGCTCTCGCGGGGTTGAGGACACTGAAGCTTTCTTT. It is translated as CASSRGVEDTEAFF.

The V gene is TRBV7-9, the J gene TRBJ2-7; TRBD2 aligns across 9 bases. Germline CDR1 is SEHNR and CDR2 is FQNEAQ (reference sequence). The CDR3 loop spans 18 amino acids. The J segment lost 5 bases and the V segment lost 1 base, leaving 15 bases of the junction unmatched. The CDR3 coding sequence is TGTGCCAGCAGCTTAGGTTCTAGCGGGAACCATCCTATCGACGAGCAGTACTTC. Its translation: CASSLGSSGNHPIDEQYF. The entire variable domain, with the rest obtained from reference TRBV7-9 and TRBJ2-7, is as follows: DTGVSQNPRHKITKRGQNVTFRCDPISEHNRLYWYRQTLGQGPEFLTYFQNEAQLEKSRLLSDRFSAERPKGSFSTLEIQRTEQGDSAMYLCASSLGSSGNHPIDEQYFGPGTRLTVT.

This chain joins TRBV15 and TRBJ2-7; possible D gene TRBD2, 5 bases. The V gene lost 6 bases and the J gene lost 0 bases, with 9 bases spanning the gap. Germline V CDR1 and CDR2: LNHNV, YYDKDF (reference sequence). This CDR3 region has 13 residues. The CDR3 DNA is TGTGCCACCAGTCTTGGACTCTCCTACGAGCAGTACTTC. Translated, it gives CATSLGLSYEQYF.

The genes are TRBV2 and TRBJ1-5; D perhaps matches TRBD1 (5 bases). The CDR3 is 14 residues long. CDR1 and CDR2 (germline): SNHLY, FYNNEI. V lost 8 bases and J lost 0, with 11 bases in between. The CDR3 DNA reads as TGTGCCAGCGGAAAGACAGCTAGCAATCAGCCCCAGCATTTT. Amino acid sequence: CASGKTASNQPQHF. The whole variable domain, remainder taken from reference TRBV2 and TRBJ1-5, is EPEVTQTPSHQVTQMGQEVILRCVPISNHLYFYWYRQILGQKVEFLVSFYNNEISEKSEIFDDQFSVERPDGSNFTLKIRSTKLEDSAMYFCASGKTASNQPQHFGDGTRLSIL.

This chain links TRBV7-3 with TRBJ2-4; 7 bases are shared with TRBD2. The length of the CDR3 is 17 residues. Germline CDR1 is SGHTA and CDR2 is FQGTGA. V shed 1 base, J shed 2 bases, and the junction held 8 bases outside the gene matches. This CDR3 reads CASSLRGGGLTKNIQYF. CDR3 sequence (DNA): TGTGCCAGCAGCTTAAGGGGGGGAGGCCTAACCAAAAACATTCAGTACTTC.